The present T cell receptor beta chain was sequenced within a study of lymphopenia after photon versus proton radiotherapy. General study points: Proton therapy kept repertoires fairly stable, unlike photons, which gained effector/memory cells. Better survival with proton therapy was suggested as possible, not demonstrated. A bigger post-nadir fall in TCR diversity correlated inversely with survival time in deceased patients. After lymphocyte nadir, photon-treated repertoires showed oligoclonal expansion, especially CD8+ Temra.

This CDR3 spans 16 amino acids. The V gene's germline CDR1 is SGHRS and CDR2 YFSETQ. With V trimmed by 4 bases and J by 1 base, 7 bases remained unmatched. Clones were read by immunoSEQ multiplex PCR, and TCRdb kept only the in-frame ones, dropping some. The repertoire consists of about 61,000 clones, with approximately 86% occurring once and the leading ten covering 2% to 3%. Note on this clone: The antigen is unknown.

The clonotype comes from a man aged 35 to 55 with gastric cancer. Sequenced here: peripheral blood, sampled from a patient treated with photon-based radiotherapy. The genes are TRBV5-1 and TRBJ1-1, with 10 nucleotides matching TRBD1. The CDR3 coding sequence is TGCGCCAGCAGCGATCTTCGGACAGGGGGGAACACTGAAGCTTTCTTT. Protein: CASSDLRTGGNTEAFF.